This T cell receptor beta chain was sequenced for a study of shared clonotypes between healthy human individuals (dated by TCRdb to the early 2020s). Concerning the study at large: A few men and a couple of women, aged 18 to 49 years, made up the cohort. For each donor, CD4 naive and CD4 memory were each run on three plates, CD8 naive on two plates, and CD8 memory on one plate. To estimate repertoire size and how much clonotypes are shared between individuals, the study performed deep sequencing of blood TCR repertoires from about five healthy adults. Libraries were prepared and TCR repertoires were sequenced by different laboratories using diverse techniques, in order to increase sequencing depth and limit assay-specific biases. Leukapheresis yielded between about 0.9 and 9.5 billion PBMCs per donor. Results and caveats for the whole study, not just this receptor: Because the study included a small number of donors, the genetic and exposure-history diversity represented was limited. Clonotypes shared by all four sorted-subset donors showed higher generation probabilities than non-shared clonotypes. Naive subsets generally had larger estimated clonotype richness than memory subsets did. Incomplete sequencing was indicated by rarefaction of sorted-subset datasets, despite the large sequencing depth. Pairwise subsampling indicated that sequencing depth was expected to affect the degree of clonotype sharing among donors. Sharing across a few donors was observed for approximately 4.6% of naive CD4, less than 4% of naive CD8, roughly 2.4% of memory CD4, and about 0.4% of memory CD8 clonotypes. Only blood was sampled, and tissue TCR repertoires likely differ from those in blood.

TCR CDR3 regions were amplified from genomic DNA by multiplex PCR using the deep immunoSEQ assay. Extracted genomic DNA from each cell subset was spread evenly across all wells of several immunoSEQ 96-well plates, with each plate serving as a replicate. For sorted subsets, each replicate PCR was loaded with approximately 200 ng genomic DNA, equivalent to some 27,000 T cell genomes. Purified libraries were quantified with a Qubit 3.0 fluorometer, sized on a Bioanalyzer 2100, and re-quantified with the KAPA Library Quantification kit. Every immunoSEQ 96-well plate was sequenced on a dedicated single-read 150-cycle Illumina NextSeq 550 flow cell. Processing in the source paper ran as follows. The immunoSEQ output contained only junctional sequences without quality scores, so filtering could not match that applied to full-length reads. To assign V/J genes and CDR3, sequences were annotated using PyIR, a Python wrapper for IgBLAST v1.9, with IMGT germline references. Any read was removed if the V/J assignment was weak (E-value above 1e-6), the CDR3 was missing, or the read contained stop codons, out-of-frame junctions, or ambiguous translated residues. V3J clonotypes were defined as sequences sharing an identical inferred V gene, J gene, and CDR3 amino acid sequence. Percentage overlap between repertoires was calculated by dividing the number of shared unique clonotypes by the size of the smaller repertoire. Richness of each repertoire was evaluated using RTK rarefaction, the Chao1 estimator, and Recon v2.1 estimates of unobserved clonotypes. Generation probabilities were computed with OLGA for all TCRbeta clonotypes obtained by the gDNA method from several donors. Drawn from immuneACCESS, this table holds only the in-frame rearrangements with V and J called that TCRdb kept. Clones are partly lost; checked studies trace under half to an unresolved V gene and leave the rest unexplained. V and J calls and clone size are given by that table; D and trimming were obtained from the DNA. Here the sample has hundreds of thousands of clones; about 92% occur a single time. The ten largest clones add up to nearly 25% of the sample.

CD8 naive samples were CD45RO-negative cells positively selected for CCR7, giving a CD45RA+CCR7+ population that excluded TemRA cells. Healthy HIV-negative adults with no recently reported acute infections or vaccinations were included as donors. Every donor was a Caucasian adult residing in Nashville, Tennessee, USA. After blood collection by leukapheresis, PBMCs were isolated using Ficoll-Histopaque density gradient centrifugation and then cryopreserved in the vapor phase of liquid nitrogen. Analytical flow cytometry was used to check the purity and quantity of every magnetically sorted T cell population. Each sorted fraction had its genomic DNA isolated and then quantified by UV absorbance on a Nanodrop 2000c. A remark on this clone: The antigen this receptor binds is unknown. Base-call qualities are not available, and no considerably larger clone is one nucleotide away.

This TCR derives from a man under 40 in good health. Material: naive CD8+ T cells sorted from blood. Read against the paper, the sample's cell subset or site label means: CD45RA+CCR7+.

This receptor has the CDR3 CASSLLGRDQPQHF. DNA sequence: TGTGCCAGCAGTTTACTCGGACGGGATCAGCCCCAGCATTTT. The receptor chain draws on TRBV27 and TRBJ1-5; the D gene lacks a confident call. CDR1 and CDR2, per the germline V gene (reference sequence), are MNHEY and SMNVEV. V loses 2 bases of germline sequence and J loses 5 bases, and the interval between the two ends is 10 bases. From its cysteine to its phenylalanine, the CDR3 spans 14 amino acids. Only the CDR3 region is kept as DNA, spanning 42 bases read in frame from base 1.